A selection of T cell receptor beta chains follows, all from one sample in a study of blood T cell repertoires in COVID-19. Only in-frame clones appear in the TCRdb table, and some are missing; sequencing was by immunoSEQ multiplex PCR. In the table there are approximately 210,000 clones, less than 90% of which are singletons. What was sequenced was peripheral blood. The receptor set was obtained from a man in his forties with acute or convalescent COVID-19. CDR3s include the opening cysteine and the closing phenylalanine or tryptophan. The D gene is left open where the match is weak. Part of the rows lack a size; the others show once, few, many or a class for expanded clones.

CASSYSGLSYGYTF	TGTGCCAGCAGTTACTCCGGGTTGAGCTATGGCTACACCTTC	.	.	TRBJ1-2	TRBV6-5
CASSLPRGERETQYF	TGCGCCAGCAGCTTACCCCGGGGGGAGCGGGAGACCCAGTACTTC	.	TRBD2	TRBJ2-5	TRBV5-1
CASSSLRELTGELFF	TGTGCCAGCAGCTCCCTTAGGGAGCTAACCGGGGAGCTGTTTTTT	.	.	TRBJ2-2	TRBV7-9
CASSLWTGWDTEAFF	TGTGCCAGCAGCCTATGGACAGGGTGGGACACTGAAGCTTTCTTT	.	TRBD1	TRBJ1-1	TRBV5-4
CASSRDTLYGYTF	TGTGCCAGCAGCCGGGACACTCTATATGGCTACACCTTC	.	.	TRBJ1-2	TRBV7-2
CASSTMTGAAETQYF	TGTGCCAGCAGCACAATGACAGGGGCGGCAGAGACCCAGTACTTC	.	TRBD1	TRBJ2-5	TRBV6-2/TRBV6-3
CASSSQGAVGPQHF	TGTGCCAGCAGCTCACAGGGGGCAGTAGGGCCCCAGCATTTT	once	TRBD1	TRBJ1-5	TRBV7-2
CASSQEVGSASQETQYF	TGCGCCAGCAGCCAAGAAGTTGGGAGTGCGAGCCAAGAGACCCAGTACTTC	.	.	TRBJ2-5	TRBV4-3
CASGTLQQYEQFF	TGTGCCAGCGGGACACTACAACAGTATGAGCAGTTCTTC	.	.	TRBJ2-1	TRBV7-2
CASSDLAGTSSYEQYF	TGTGCCAGCAGTGACCTTGCGGGGACTAGCAGCTACGAGCAGTACTTC	once	TRBD2	TRBJ2-7	TRBV27
CASRGGPHNEQFF	TGTGCCAGCCGAGGAGGGCCCCACAATGAGCAGTTCTTC	.	.	TRBJ2-1	TRBV7-3
CASSPYHRGVGYGYTF	TGTGCCAGCAGTCCATACCACAGGGGGGTAGGATATGGCTACACCTTC	.	TRBD1	TRBJ1-2	TRBV27
CASSYRKGARNQPQHF	TGTGCCAGCAGTTACAGGAAAGGGGCGCGCAATCAGCCCCAGCATTTT	.	.	TRBJ1-5	TRBV6-2/TRBV6-3
CSVGFRLLQSNEQFF	TGCAGCGTTGGTTTTCGACTTCTCCAAAGCAATGAGCAGTTCTTC	.	.	TRBJ2-1	TRBV29-1
CASIRPRGENTEAFF	TGTGCCAGCATACGTCCCAGGGGGGAGAACACTGAAGCTTTCTTT	.	TRBD1	TRBJ1-1	TRBV28
CASSTETSSYEQYF	TGTGCCAGTAGTACAGAGACTAGCAGCTACGAGCAGTACTTC	.	TRBD2	TRBJ2-7	TRBV19
CASSPMDRGSGYGYTF	TGTGCCAGCAGTCCGATGGACAGGGGGAGTGGCTATGGCTACACCTTC	.	TRBD1	TRBJ1-2	TRBV6-2/TRBV6-3
CASSLSSGGLYEQFF	TGTGCCAGCAGCTTGTCTAGCGGGGGTTTGTATGAGCAGTTCTTC	.	TRBD2	TRBJ2-1	TRBV5-4
CSPTEGAEQFF	TGCAGCCCCACGGAGGGGGCTGAGCAGTTCTTC	.	.	TRBJ2-1	TRBV29-1
CASSYTGSNQPQHF	TGTGCCAGCAGTTACACGGGATCCAATCAGCCCCAGCATTTT	once	.	TRBJ1-5	TRBV6-5
CASSPPRGRETQYF	TGTGCCAGCTCACCACCCCGGGGGAGGGAGACCCAGTACTTC	.	.	TRBJ2-5	TRBV18
CASSLTPGDSYEQYF	TGTGCCAGCAGCCTCACCCCGGGGGACTCCTACGAGCAGTACTTC	.	.	TRBJ2-7	TRBV5-8
CASSSGERETQYF	TGTGCCAGCTCATCAGGGGAACGAGAGACCCAGTACTTC	.	.	TRBJ2-5	TRBV18
CATSDRDSGTSGRPTYNEQFF	TGTGCCACCAGTGATCGCGATTCCGGGACTAGCGGGAGGCCGACCTACAATGAGCAGTTCTTC	.	TRBD2	TRBJ2-1	TRBV24-1
CASSFPAAPRVYEQYF	TGTGCCAGCAGTTTCCCTGCTGCGCCTAGAGTCTACGAGCAGTACTTC	.	.	TRBJ2-7	TRBV28
CASSIAGGPSEQFF	TGTGCCAGTAGTATAGCGGGAGGGCCGAGTGAGCAGTTCTTC	.	TRBD2	TRBJ2-1	TRBV19
CAWSVFDSSLGTQYF	TGTGCCTGGAGTGTATTCGACTCCAGTCTGGGTACGCAGTATTTT	.	.	TRBJ2-3	TRBV30
CASSLDRIGTGELFF	TGCGCCAGCAGCTTGGACAGGATTGGCACCGGGGAGCTGTTTTTT	.	.	TRBJ2-2	TRBV5-1
CASSLNPSGLSYEQYF	TGCGCCAGCAGCTTGAATCCTAGCGGGCTTTCCTACGAGCAGTACTTC	.	TRBD2	TRBJ2-7	TRBV5-1
CASSVGSSYNEQFF	TGTGCCAGTAGCGTCGGGAGCTCCTACAATGAGCAGTTCTTC	.	.	TRBJ2-1	TRBV19
CASSLSTGNQPQHF	TGTGCCAGCAGCTTAAGTACGGGCAATCAGCCCCAGCATTTT	.	.	TRBJ1-5	TRBV7-9
CASSQVTGLAGGPYEQYF	TGCGCCAGCAGCCAAGTAACGGGACTAGCGGGAGGGCCCTACGAGCAGTACTTC	.	TRBD2	TRBJ2-7	TRBV4-1
CASSFLGPDPGRYEQYF	TGTGCCAGCAGCTTTTTGGGGCCTGACCCAGGGCGCTACGAGCAGTACTTC	.	.	TRBJ2-7	TRBV7-6
CASSISPGRAAGELFF	TGTGCCAGTAGTATTTCCCCCGGGAGGGCAGCCGGGGAGCTGTTTTTT	.	TRBD2	TRBJ2-2	TRBV19
CASSQVPRGNEQYF	TGTGCCAGCAGCCAAGTTCCCAGGGGCAACGAGCAGTACTTC	.	.	TRBJ2-7	TRBV3-1/TRBV3-2
CASSSGTTASGRRMYF	TGTGCCAGTAGTTCCGGGACCACAGCTAGCGGGAGAAGAATGTACTTC	.	TRBD2	TRBJ2-7	TRBV19
CASSLAGQGEEKQPQHF	TGTGCCAGCAGCTTAGCAGGACAGGGGGAAGAGAAGCAGCCCCAGCATTTT	.	TRBD1	TRBJ1-5	TRBV7-9
CASSLGRLDSYEQYF	TGTGCCAGCAGCTTGGGGCGCCTGGACTCCTACGAGCAGTACTTC	.	.	TRBJ2-7	TRBV9
CASSESTGSYNSPLHF	TGTGCCAGCAGTGAATCCACGGGTTCCTATAATTCACCCCTCCACTTT	once	.	TRBJ1-6	TRBV25-1
CSASSPKRAAGEGEQFF	TGCAGTGCTAGTTCCCCCAAAAGGGCAGCGGGGGAGGGTGAGCAGTTCTTC	.	TRBD2	TRBJ2-1	TRBV20-1
CASSLSWDRHNSPLHF	TGTGCCAGCAGCTTATCCTGGGACAGGCATAATTCACCCCTCCACTTT	.	TRBD1	TRBJ1-6	TRBV7-2
CSARRSETQYF	TGCAGTGCTAGGAGGTCAGAGACCCAGTACTTC	.	.	TRBJ2-5	TRBV20-1
CASSRGSRAEAFF	TGTGCCAGCAGCCGCGGGAGCCGCGCTGAAGCTTTCTTT	.	.	TRBJ1-1	TRBV7-9
CASGRQATNEKLFF	TGTGCCAGCGGTCGACAGGCTACTAATGAAAAACTGTTTTTT	.	.	TRBJ1-4	TRBV9
CATEGAVYNEQFF	TGTGCCACTGAGGGAGCGGTCTACAATGAGCAGTTCTTC	few	.	TRBJ2-1	TRBV24-1
CAIPKRRGLPTGELFF	TGTGCCATTCCAAAGCGGCGGGGGTTACCCACCGGGGAGCTGTTTTTT	.	TRBD2	TRBJ2-2	TRBV10-3